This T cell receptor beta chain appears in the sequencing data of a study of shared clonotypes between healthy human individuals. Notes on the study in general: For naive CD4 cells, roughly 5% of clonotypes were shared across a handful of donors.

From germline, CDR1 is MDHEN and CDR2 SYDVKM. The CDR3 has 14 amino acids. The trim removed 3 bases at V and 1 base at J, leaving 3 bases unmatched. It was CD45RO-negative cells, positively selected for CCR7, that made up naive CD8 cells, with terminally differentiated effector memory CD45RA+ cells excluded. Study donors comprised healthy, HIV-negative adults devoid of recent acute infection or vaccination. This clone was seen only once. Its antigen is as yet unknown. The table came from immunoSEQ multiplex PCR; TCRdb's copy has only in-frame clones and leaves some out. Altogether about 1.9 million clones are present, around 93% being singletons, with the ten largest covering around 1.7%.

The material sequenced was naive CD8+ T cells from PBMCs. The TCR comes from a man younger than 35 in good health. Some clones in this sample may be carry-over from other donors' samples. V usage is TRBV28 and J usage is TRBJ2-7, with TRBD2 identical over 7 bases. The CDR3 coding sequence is TGTGCCAGCAGTTTCCCAGCGGGGTCCTACGAGCAGTACTTC. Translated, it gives CASSFPAGSYEQYF.